A single sample is the source of the 10 T cell receptor beta chains below, sequenced in a study of blood T cell repertoires in COVID-19. Only in-frame clones appear in the TCRdb table, and some are missing; sequencing was by immunoSEQ multiplex PCR. The sample consists of roughly 500,000 clones, approximately 92% of them appearing once. The specimen was peripheral blood. The receptors were gathered from a young man with COVID-19, enrolled during active disease.

Details on this clone: One end of the junction is discordant with germline, which a read error may explain. This sequence joins TRBV20-1 and TRBJ2-3; D ambiguous. This CDR3 contains 11 residues. CDR1 and CDR2 from the germline V gene are DFQATT and SNEGSKA (reference sequence). This CDR3 is CSARDTATQYF. As DNA, the CDR3 is TGCAGTGCTAGAGATACAGCTACGCAGTATTTT.

The rearrangement uses TRBV13 and TRBJ1-2; the match to TRBD1 covers 10 bases. J lost 6 bases, V lost 3 bases, and 10 bases had no gene match. Germline V lookup: CDR1 PRHDT, CDR2 FYEKMQ (reference sequence). The CDR3 has 16 amino acids. CDR3 nucleotides: TGTGCCAGCAGCTTCCAGGTTCCGGGACAGGGGAATGGCTACACCTTC. Translation gives CASSFQVPGQGNGYTF. Combining the CDR3 with reference TRBV13 and TRBJ1-2 gives the whole variable domain AAGVIQSPRHLIKEKRETATLKCYPIPRHDTVYWYQQGPGQDPQFLISFYEKMQSDKGSIPDRFSAQQFSDYHSELNMSSLELGDSALYFCASSFQVPGQGNGYTFGSGTRLTVV.

The chain couples TRBV19 to TRBJ2-7; maybe TRBD1 (5 bases). CDR1 is LNHDA and CDR2 is SQIVND in the germline V gene (reference sequence). Trimming cost V 5 bases and J 2 bases, with 10 bases left between them. This CDR3 has 13 residues. The CDR3 DNA follows: TGTGCCAGTAGTCTTAGACAGACCTACGAGCAGTACTTC. It translates to CASSLRQTYEQYF. Full variable domain (missing parts from reference TRBV19 and TRBJ2-7): DGGITQSPKYLFRKEGQNVTLSCEQNLNHDAMYWYRQDPGQGLRLIYYSQIVNDFQKGDIAEGYSVSREKKESFPLTVTSAQKNPTAFYLCASSLRQTYEQYFGPGTRLTVT.

The chain is built from TRBV5-1 and TRBJ2-5; tentative D call: TRBD2 (6 bases). The V and J ends lost 2 bases and 4 bases respectively, with 12 bases between them. Germline loops: CDR1 SGHRS, CDR2 YFSETQ. The CDR3 is 14 amino acids. The CDR3 sequence is CASSFLGGAETQYF. The DNA of the CDR3 is TGCGCCAGCAGCTTTTTAGGCGGGGCAGAGACCCAGTACTTC.

The rearrangement links TRBV14 to TRBJ2-1, with 11 bases fitting TRBD2. V dropped 4 bases and J dropped 1; count of bases not matched to a gene: 3. The germline CDR1 and CDR2 sequences are SGHDN and FVKESK. This CDR3 region has 16 residues. CDR3 region: CASSPRLAGSYNEQFF. In DNA, the CDR3 is TGTGCCAGCAGCCCGAGACTAGCGGGATCCTACAATGAGCAGTTCTTC.

V gene TRBV7-2 combines with J gene TRBJ2-5; 10 nucleotides match TRBD1. The trim removed 4 bases at V and 4 bases at J, leaving 6 bases unmatched. Germline V CDR1 and CDR2: SGHTA, FQGNSA. The CDR3 contains 15 residues. CDR3 sequence: CASSSRDRGLETQYF. The CDR3 DNA reads as TGTGCCAGCAGCTCCCGGGACAGGGGATTAGAGACCCAGTACTTC.

The V call is TRBV2, the J call TRBJ1-3, with TRBD1 matching over 8 bases. J gave up 0 bases and V 7 bases, and 8 bases lay outside the gene matches. The CDR3 is made up of 16 amino acids. Looked up from germline, CDR1 is SNHLY and CDR2 is FYNNEI. The CDR3 loop reads CASNRQGSSSGNTIYF. CDR3 nucleotide sequence: TGTGCCAGCAACAGACAGGGGTCCTCCTCTGGAAACACCATATATTTT.

This clone was counted a single time. The rearrangement uses TRBV15 and TRBJ2-7; tentatively, D is TRBD2 (6 bases). The V and J ends lost 2 bases and 6 bases respectively, with 11 bases between them. The CDR3 spans 13 residues. Looked up from germline, CDR1 is LNHNV and CDR2 is YYDKDF (reference sequence). The CDR3 bases are TGTGCCACCAGCAGACGGGAGTTCGCCGAGCAGTACTTC. It is translated as CATSRREFAEQYF.

The V and J genes are TRBV20-1 and TRBJ1-2; D possibly corresponds to TRBD1 (6 bases). Germline CDR1 DFQATT, CDR2 SNEGSKA (reference sequence). The length of the CDR3 is 13 residues. Deletions cut 3 bases from V and 3 bases from J, with 11 bases between. The DNA for the CDR3 is TGCAGTGCTAGTATGTCAGGGGACTATGGCTACACCTTC. Its protein product is CSASMSGDYGYTF.

This chain joins TRBV11-2 and TRBJ2-3; tentatively, D is TRBD2 (5 bases). This CDR3 region has 16 residues. Germline values: CDR1 SGHAT, CDR2 FQNNGV. Trimming pared 6 bases from V and 0 bases from J, leaving 16 bases between. CDR3 bases: TGTGCCAGCAGATACCGTGCGGACTCTAGCACAGATACGCAGTATTTT. Residues: CASRYRADSSTDTQYF.